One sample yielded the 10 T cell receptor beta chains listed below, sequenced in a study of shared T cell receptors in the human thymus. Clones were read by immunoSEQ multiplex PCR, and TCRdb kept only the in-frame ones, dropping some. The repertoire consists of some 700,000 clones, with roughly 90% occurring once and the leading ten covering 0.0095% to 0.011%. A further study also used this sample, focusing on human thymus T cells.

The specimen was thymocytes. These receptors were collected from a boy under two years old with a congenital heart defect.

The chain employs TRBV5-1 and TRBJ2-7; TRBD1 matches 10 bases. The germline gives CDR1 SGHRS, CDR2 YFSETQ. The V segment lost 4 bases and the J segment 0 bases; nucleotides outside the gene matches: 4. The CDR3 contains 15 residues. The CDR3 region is CASSSRDRGSYEQYF. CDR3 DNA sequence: TGCGCCAGCAGCAGCCGGGACAGGGGCTCCTACGAGCAGTACTTC.

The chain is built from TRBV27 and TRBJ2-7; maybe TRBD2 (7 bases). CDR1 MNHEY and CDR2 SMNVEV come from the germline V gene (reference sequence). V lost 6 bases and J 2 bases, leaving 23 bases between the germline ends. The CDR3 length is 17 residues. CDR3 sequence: CASRLPWVGRGAYEQYF. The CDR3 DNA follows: TGTGCCAGCAGACTCCCCTGGGTGGGGAGGGGGGCCTACGAGCAGTACTTC.

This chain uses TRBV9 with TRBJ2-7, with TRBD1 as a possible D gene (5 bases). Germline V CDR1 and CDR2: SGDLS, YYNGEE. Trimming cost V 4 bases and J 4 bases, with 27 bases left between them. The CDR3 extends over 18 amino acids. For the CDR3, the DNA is TGTGCCAGCAGCTCGACAGCCTCTCTCCCCTCTTTCGGATACGAGCAGTACTTC. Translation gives CASSSTASLPSFGYEQYF.

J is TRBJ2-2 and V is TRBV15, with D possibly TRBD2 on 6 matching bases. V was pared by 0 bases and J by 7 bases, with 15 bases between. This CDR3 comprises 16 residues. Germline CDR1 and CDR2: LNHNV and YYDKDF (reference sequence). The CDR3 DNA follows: TGTGCCACCAGCAGAGAGGGGGGACCGGGCTTCGGGGAGCTGTTTTTT. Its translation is CATSREGGPGFGELFF.

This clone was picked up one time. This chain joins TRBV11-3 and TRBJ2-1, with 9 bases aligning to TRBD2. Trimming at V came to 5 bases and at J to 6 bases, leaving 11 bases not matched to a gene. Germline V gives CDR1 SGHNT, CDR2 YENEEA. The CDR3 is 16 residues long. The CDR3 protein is CASSAGLAVPLNEQFF. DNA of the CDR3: TGTGCCAGCAGCGCGGGACTAGCTGTTCCGCTCAATGAGCAGTTCTTC.

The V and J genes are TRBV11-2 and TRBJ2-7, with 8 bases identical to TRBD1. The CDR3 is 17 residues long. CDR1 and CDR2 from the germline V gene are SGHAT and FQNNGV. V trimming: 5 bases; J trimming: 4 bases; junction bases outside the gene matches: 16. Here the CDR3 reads CASSPRINGTGLYEQYF. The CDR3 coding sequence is TGTGCCAGCAGCCCCAGGATAAACGGGACAGGATTATACGAGCAGTACTTC.

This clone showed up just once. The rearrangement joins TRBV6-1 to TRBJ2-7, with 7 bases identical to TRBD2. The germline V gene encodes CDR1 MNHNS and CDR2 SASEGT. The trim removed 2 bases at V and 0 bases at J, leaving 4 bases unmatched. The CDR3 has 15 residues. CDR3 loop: CASSEPGEGSYEQYF. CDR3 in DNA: TGTGCCAGCAGTGAACCGGGGGAGGGCTCCTACGAGCAGTACTTC.

This CDR3 is CSVVRAGRDNTEAFF. Here the CDR3 DNA reads TGCAGCGTTGTTCGGGCAGGGCGGGACAACACTGAAGCTTTCTTT. This chain connects TRBV29-1 to TRBJ1-1; maybe TRBD1 (5 bases). The V end lost 4 bases, the J end lost 2 bases, and 17 bases lay between the germline ends. CDR3 size: 15 residues. Looked up from germline, CDR1 is SQVTM and CDR2 is ANQGSEA.

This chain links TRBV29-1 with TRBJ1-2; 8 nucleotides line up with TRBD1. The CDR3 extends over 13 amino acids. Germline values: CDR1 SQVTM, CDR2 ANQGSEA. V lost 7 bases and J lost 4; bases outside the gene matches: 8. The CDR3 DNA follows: TGCAGCGCTAGATTCGGACAGGGCTATGGCTACACCTTC. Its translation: CSARFGQGYGYTF.

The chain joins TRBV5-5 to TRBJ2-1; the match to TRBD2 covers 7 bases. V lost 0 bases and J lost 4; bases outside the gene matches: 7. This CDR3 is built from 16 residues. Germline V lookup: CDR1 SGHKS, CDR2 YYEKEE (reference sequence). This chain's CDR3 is CASSLGASGIYNEQFF. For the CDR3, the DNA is TGTGCCAGCAGCTTGGGAGCTAGCGGAATTTACAATGAGCAGTTCTTC. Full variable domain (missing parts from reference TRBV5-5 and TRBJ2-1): DAGVTQSPTHLIKTRGQQVTLRCSPISGHKSVSWYQQVLGQGPQFIFQYYEKEERGRGNFPDRFSARQFPNYSSELNVNALLLGDSALYLCASSLGASGIYNEQFFGPGTRLTVL.